Shown below are 9 T cell receptor beta chains from a single sample sequenced in a study of circulating tumor DNA in untreated peripheral T-cell lymphoma. The method was immunoSEQ multiplex PCR; TCRdb's version includes in-frame clones alone and lacks a portion of them. The sample has 1,000 to 1,500 clones, around 63% seen once; the top ten hold under 15%. Sequenced material: cell-free DNA from blood serum. Receptors were obtained from a human donor with peripheral T-cell lymphoma.

In this sample, this clone turned up once. The V gene is TRBV6-5, the J gene TRBJ2-5; no clear D gene. The CDR3 loop spans 11 amino acids. CDR1 and CDR2 (germline): MNHEY, SVGAGI. V lost 2 bases and J 5 bases, leaving 3 bases between the germline ends. The CDR3 bases are TGTGCCAGCAGTTACGGCGAGACCCAGTACTTC. As protein: CASSYGETQYF.

The chain links TRBV30 to TRBJ1-2; D ambiguous. CDR1 is GTSNPN and CDR2 is SVGIG in the germline V gene (reference sequence). The germline V and J ends were trimmed by 2 bases and 0 bases, with 10 bases remaining between them. CDR3 length: 14 amino acids. The CDR3 protein is CAWSLNAPNYGYTF. DNA of the CDR3: TGTGCCTGGAGTTTGAACGCACCTAACTATGGCTACACCTTC.

The rearrangement links TRBV19 to TRBJ2-2; possibly TRBD1 for D (6 bases). Germline values: CDR1 LNHDA, CDR2 SQIVND (reference sequence). Trimming cost V 3 bases and J 2 bases, with 22 bases left between them. There are 19 residues in the CDR3. CDR3 nucleotide sequence: TGTGCCAGTAGTATTAGTACAGGGTGGGACGGGATAAACACCGGGGAGCTGTTTTTT. Protein sequence: CASSISTGWDGINTGELFF.

This clone was seen only a few times. The CDR3 reads CASSQYYSYNSPLHF. The CDR3 DNA reads TGCGCCAGCAGCCAGTATTACTCCTATAATTCACCCCTCCACTTT. The rearrangement uses TRBV4-1 and TRBJ1-6; no clear D. This CDR3 has 15 amino acids. V lost 3 bases and J lost 0, with 6 bases in between. The V gene's germline CDR1 is MGHRA and CDR2 YSYEKL.

The chain uses TRBV6-5 and TRBJ1-3; D is possibly TRBD1 (6 bases). The CDR3 is 15 residues long. The V and J ends lost 3 bases and 4 bases respectively, with 13 bases between them. Per the germline V gene, CDR1 is MNHEY and CDR2 is SVGAGI. CDR3 amino acids: CASSYDRSIGNTIYF. The CDR3 region has the DNA TGTGCCAGCAGTTATGACAGGAGCATAGGAAACACCATATATTTT.

The rearrangement joins TRBV5-3 to TRBJ1-1; unclear D gene. TRBV5-3 is designated an ORF whose function remains uncertain. This CDR3 region has 14 residues. With 2 bases removed from V and 4 bases from J, the gap between germline ends came to 12 bases. DNA for the CDR3: TGTGCCAGAAGCTTTTCCAGCGCGGGCACTGAAGCTTTCTTT. Translating it yields CARSFSSAGTEAFF.

This clone has only one observation. J is TRBJ2-1 and V is TRBV7-6; 11 nucleotides agree with TRBD2. Germline V gives CDR1 SGHVS, CDR2 FNYEAQ. The V segment lost 1 base and the J segment 6 bases; nucleotides outside the gene matches: 5. The CDR3 consists of 16 residues. CDR3 nucleotides: TGTGCCAGCAGCTTAGAATTTAGCGGGGGGGCCAATGAGCAGTTCTTC. Its protein product is CASSLEFSGGANEQFF.

This clone was picked up one time. This chain joins TRBV19 and TRBJ2-7; 7 bases match TRBD1. After removal of 6 bases from V and 2 bases from J, the junction contained 4 bases not matched to a gene. CDR1 is LNHDA, CDR2 SQIVND, per germline (reference sequence). This CDR3 region has 13 residues. The CDR3 DNA is TGTGCCAGTAGGCTGACAGGGACCTACGAGCAGTACTTC. Its protein product is CASRLTGTYEQYF. Filled out from reference TRBV19 and TRBJ2-7, the complete variable domain reads DGGITQSPKYLFRKEGQNVTLSCEQNLNHDAMYWYRQDPGQGLRLIYYSQIVNDFQKGDIAEGYSVSREKKESFPLTVTSAQKNPTAFYLCASRLTGTYEQYFGPGTRLTVT.

This clone was detected a few times. The chain uses TRBV19 and TRBJ2-7; a possible D gene is TRBD1 (6 bases). The CDR3 has 13 residues. The V end lost 5 bases, the J end lost 7 bases, and 15 bases lay between the germline ends. CDR1 and CDR2 (germline): LNHDA, SQIVND (reference sequence). CDR3 nucleotide sequence: TGTGCCAGTAGTTCACAACAGGGATATGAGCAGTACTTC. It translates to CASSSQQGYEQYF.